These T cell receptor beta chains were read from a single sample in a study of CD8 T cells in ankylosing spondylitis. From the 5' RACE reads, TCRdb called clonotypes with MiXCR, one entry per CDR3 protein. Here the sample spans about 800,000 distinct CDR3 sequences, roughly 12% being singletons. Sequencing was carried out using blood, either unsorted or a sorted T cell fraction (not recorded which). The source is a male donor with ankylosing spondylitis. CDR3s include the opening cysteine and the closing phenylalanine or tryptophan. D genes are given only for firm matches. Expanded clones get a size class; other rows say once, few or many, or leave the size out.

D gene: TRBD1; J gene: TRBJ1-2; V gene: TRBV6-5; clone size: -; CDR3 protein: CASSYTPGTGYGYTF; CDR3 DNA: TGTGCCAGCAGTTACACACCCGGGACAGGGTATGGCTACACCTTC
D gene: TRBD1; J gene: TRBJ2-7; V gene: TRBV7-2; clone size: few; CDR3 protein: CASSLQGAQDSEQYF; CDR3 DNA: TGTGCCAGCAGCCTACAGGGGGCGCAGGATTCCGAGCAGTACTTC
D gene: TRBD1; J gene: TRBJ2-7; V gene: TRBV4-1; clone size: -; CDR3 protein: CASSQGGQVEQYF; CDR3 DNA: TGCGCCAGCAGCCAAGGGGGACAGGTTGAGCAGTACTTC
D gene: TRBD2; J gene: TRBJ2-2; V gene: TRBV7-3; clone size: -; CDR3 protein: CASSFSSGENTGELFF; CDR3 DNA: TGTGCCAGCAGCTTCTCTAGCGGGGAGAACACCGGGGAGCTGTTTTTT
D gene: -; J gene: TRBJ1-2; V gene: TRBV20-1; clone size: few; CDR3 protein: CSASDSLAGLRGYTF; CDR3 DNA: TGCAGTGCTAGTGATTCCCTGGCAGGTTTGCGTGGCTACACCTTC
D gene: -; J gene: TRBJ2-7; V gene: TRBV28; clone size: -; CDR3 protein: CATLGGTYSSYEQYF; CDR3 DNA: TGTGCCACTCTTGGCGGGACTTACTCCTCCTACGAGCAGTACTTC
D gene: -; J gene: TRBJ1-1; V gene: TRBV28; clone size: few; CDR3 protein: CASRLYSAPEAFF; CDR3 DNA: TGTGCCAGCCGATTATACTCAGCTCCTGAAGCTTTCTTT
D gene: -; J gene: TRBJ2-5; V gene: TRBV11-1; clone size: -; CDR3 protein: CASRKRREETQYF; CDR3 DNA: TGTGCCAGCAGAAAACGACGGGAAGAGACCCAGTACTTC
D gene: -; J gene: TRBJ1-2; V gene: TRBV4-2; clone size: many; CDR3 protein: CASSQDGRAEGYTF; CDR3 DNA: TGTGCCAGCAGCCAAGATGGCAGGGCGGAAGGCTACACCTTC
D gene: -; J gene: TRBJ2-1; V gene: TRBV6-2/TRBV6-3; clone size: many; CDR3 protein: CASSSVREANEQFF; CDR3 DNA: TGTGCCAGCAGTTCCGTAAGGGAGGCCAATGAGCAGTTCTTC
D gene: -; J gene: TRBJ2-7; V gene: TRBV28; clone size: few; CDR3 protein: CASSFYPGRGYEQYF; CDR3 DNA: TGTGCCAGCAGTTTTTATCCGGGGCGAGGCTACGAGCAGTACTTC
D gene: -; J gene: TRBJ1-4; V gene: TRBV10-2; clone size: few; CDR3 protein: CASSGREMDEKLFF; CDR3 DNA: TGCGCCAGCAGTGGTAGGGAAATGGATGAAAAACTGTTTTTT
D gene: TRBD2; J gene: TRBJ2-2; V gene: TRBV4-2; clone size: -; CDR3 protein: CASSQAGGVNTGELFF; CDR3 DNA: TGTGCCAGCAGCCAAGCGGGGGGAGTGAACACCGGGGAGCTGTTTTTT
D gene: TRBD2; J gene: TRBJ2-1; V gene: TRBV7-2; clone size: -; CDR3 protein: CASSLGVSNGRGQFF; CDR3 DNA: TGTGCCAGCAGCTTAGGAGTCAGTAACGGGAGGGGACAGTTCTTC
D gene: -; J gene: TRBJ2-7; V gene: TRBV29-1; clone size: many; CDR3 protein: CSVVVRSTYEQYF; CDR3 DNA: TGCAGCGTTGTTGTCCGTTCTACCTACGAGCAGTACTTC
D gene: TRBD2; J gene: TRBJ2-3; V gene: TRBV5-1; clone size: many; CDR3 protein: CASSLYASGLTDTQYF; CDR3 DNA: TGCGCCAGCAGCTTGTATGCTAGCGGGCTCACAGATACGCAGTATTTT
D gene: -; J gene: TRBJ1-1; V gene: TRBV5-1; clone size: many; CDR3 protein: CASSQGQTEAFF; CDR3 DNA: TGCGCCAGCAGCCAAGGACAGACTGAAGCTTTCTTT
D gene: TRBD2; J gene: TRBJ2-7; V gene: TRBV20-1; clone size: -; CDR3 protein: CSARGKGLADSYEQYF; CDR3 DNA: TGCAGTGCTAGAGGGAAAGGACTAGCGGACTCCTACGAGCAGTACTTC
D gene: -; J gene: TRBJ1-4; V gene: TRBV4-3; clone size: -; CDR3 protein: CASSLLRGGTNEKLFF; CDR3 DNA: TGCGCCAGCAGCCTTCTGAGGGGCGGAACTAATGAAAAACTGTTTTTT
D gene: TRBD2; J gene: TRBJ2-7; V gene: TRBV5-5; clone size: -; CDR3 protein: CASSFWDYAGEQYF; CDR3 DNA: TGTGCCAGCAGCTTTTGGGACTACGCGGGCGAGCAGTACTTC
D gene: -; J gene: TRBJ1-6; V gene: TRBV4-3; clone size: few; CDR3 protein: CASSPDGASPLHF; CDR3 DNA: TGCGCCAGCAGCCCAGATGGAGCTTCACCCCTCCACTTT
D gene: -; J gene: TRBJ1-4; V gene: TRBV12-3/TRBV12-4; clone size: -; CDR3 protein: CASSLMREKLFF; CDR3 DNA: TGTGCCAGCAGTTTAATGAGGGAAAAACTGTTTTTT
D gene: -; J gene: TRBJ2-2; V gene: TRBV5-1; clone size: many; CDR3 protein: CASSLGPDRGELFF; CDR3 DNA: TGCGCCAGCAGCTTGGGTCCGGATCGTGGGGAGCTGTTTTTT
D gene: -; J gene: TRBJ1-1; V gene: TRBV28; clone size: -; CDR3 protein: CASSWGQRRTEAFF; CDR3 DNA: TGTGCCAGCAGCTGGGGGCAGAGGAGGACTGAAGCTTTCTTT
D gene: -; J gene: TRBJ1-2; V gene: TRBV21-1; clone size: -; CDR3 protein: CDTGAFGYTF; CDR3 DNA: TGCGATACAGGGGCTTTTGGCTACACCTTC
D gene: -; J gene: TRBJ2-5; V gene: TRBV6-1; clone size: many; CDR3 protein: CASSVSQGRRETQYF; CDR3 DNA: TGTGCCAGCAGCGTTTCACAGGGGAGGCGAGAGACCCAGTACTTC
D gene: -; J gene: TRBJ2-7; V gene: TRBV7-2; clone size: few; CDR3 protein: CATRGGSYEQYF; CDR3 DNA: TGTGCCACCAGGGGAGGATCCTACGAGCAGTACTTC
D gene: -; J gene: TRBJ2-2; V gene: TRBV20-1; clone size: -; CDR3 protein: CSARQGGNAGELFF; CDR3 DNA: TGCAGTGCTAGGCAGGGGGGTAACGCCGGGGAGCTGTTTTTT
D gene: TRBD2; J gene: TRBJ2-5; V gene: TRBV5-1; clone size: -; CDR3 protein: CATKSTSGAQETQYF; CDR3 DNA: TGCGCCACAAAGTCTACTAGCGGGGCCCAAGAGACCCAGTACTTC
D gene: TRBD2; J gene: TRBJ2-1; V gene: TRBV30; clone size: few; CDR3 protein: CALKGAGLYNEQFF; CDR3 DNA: TGTGCCCTCAAAGGAGCGGGGCTTTACAATGAGCAGTTCTTC
D gene: TRBD1; J gene: TRBJ1-1; V gene: TRBV7-2; clone size: -; CDR3 protein: CATPGTGSPEAFF; CDR3 DNA: TGTGCCACCCCAGGGACAGGGTCCCCTGAAGCTTTCTTT
D gene: -; J gene: TRBJ1-1; V gene: TRBV12-3/TRBV12-4; clone size: few; CDR3 protein: CASSQTTGTKAFF; CDR3 DNA: TGTGCCAGCAGTCAAACGACAGGAACGAAAGCTTTCTTT
D gene: TRBD2; J gene: TRBJ2-5; V gene: TRBV5-1; clone size: many; CDR3 protein: CASSLEPRTSQSVTQYF; CDR3 DNA: TGCGCCAGCAGCTTGGAGCCCCGGACTAGTCAGTCGGTGACCCAGTACTTC
D gene: -; J gene: TRBJ2-1; V gene: TRBV20-1; clone size: -; CDR3 protein: CSVDNQDYNEQFF; CDR3 DNA: TGCAGTGTGGACAATCAAGATTACAATGAGCAGTTCTTC
D gene: TRBD1; J gene: TRBJ2-1; V gene: TRBV5-6; clone size: few; CDR3 protein: CASSSRQGPGEQFF; CDR3 DNA: TGTGCCAGCTCCTCACGACAGGGGCCGGGGGAGCAGTTCTTC
D gene: TRBD2; J gene: TRBJ2-1; V gene: TRBV20-1; clone size: few; CDR3 protein: CSARRPSGPGDEQFF; CDR3 DNA: TGCAGTGCTAGACGCCCTAGCGGGCCCGGAGACGAGCAGTTCTTC
D gene: TRBD2; J gene: TRBJ2-2; V gene: TRBV5-1; clone size: -; CDR3 protein: CASSFLAGVGTGELFF; CDR3 DNA: TGCGCCAGCAGCTTCCTTGCGGGAGTCGGGACCGGGGAGCTGTTTTTT
D gene: -; J gene: TRBJ1-1; V gene: TRBV12-3/TRBV12-4; clone size: many; CDR3 protein: CASSPTWGTEAFF; CDR3 DNA: TGTGCCAGCAGTCCGACTTGGGGCACTGAAGCTTTCTTT